These 21 T cell receptor beta chains share one sample of origin, sequenced in a study of T-cell memory formation after mild COVID-19. TCRdb re-called the 5' RACE reads with MiXCR, one entry per CDR3 protein. There are around 250,000 distinct CDR3 sequences in the sample; 16% occur only once, and around a fifth lies in the top ten. The specimen was PBMCs or a T cell subset sorted from them (not recorded which). The receptors come from a man aged 18 to 35 who had mild COVID-19 (a few samples of this study predate the infection). Cell type and time point are not known.

The table lists this clonotype with a few counts. The chain uses TRBV7-2 and TRBJ1-4, with 8 bases fitting TRBD1. With V trimmed by 6 bases and J by 0 bases, 15 bases remained unmatched. Germline V gene lookup returns CDR1 SGHTA and CDR2 FQGNSA. This CDR3 contains 19 residues. The CDR3, as DNA: TGTGCCAGCAGTTCCAGAGAAGGGACAGGCCGGGCAACTAATGAAAAACTGTTTTTT. Its protein product is CASSSREGTGRATNEKLFF.

This clonotype was counted between two and nine times. Because the CDR3's place on the DNA is in doubt, the DNA is left out and the CDR3 is given as listed by TCRdb. The chain is built from TRBV12-3 or TRBV12-4 and TRBJ1-4; the D segment call TRBD1 is taken from the table without a DNA check. The CDR3 has 15 amino acids, counting both end residues. The CDR3 is CASSHITGVPEKLFF.

The chain employs TRBV6-5 and TRBJ2-4; D uncertain. Germline V gene sequence: CDR1 MNHEY, CDR2 SVGAGI. This CDR3 comprises 14 residues. The V and J ends lost 5 bases and 6 bases respectively, with 14 bases between them. CDR3 nucleotide sequence: TGTGCCAGCAGTCCCTCGCCTCCAAGAAACATTCAGTACTTC. As protein: CASSPSPPRNIQYF.

This chain joins TRBV7-9 and TRBJ2-5; the match to TRBD2 covers 9 bases. CDR1 is SEHNR and CDR2 is FQNEAQ in the germline V gene (reference sequence). This CDR3 spans 15 amino acids. With 5 bases clipped from V and 7 bases from J, the junction kept 11 bases outside the gene matches. The CDR3 loop is CASSRLSGGSGTQYF. The DNA of the CDR3 is TGTGCCAGCAGCCGGCTTAGCGGGGGATCGGGGACCCAGTACTTC.

The chain recombines TRBV6-2 or TRBV6-3 with TRBJ2-2; TRBD2 agrees at 8 bases. The V gene end was trimmed by 5 bases and the J gene end by 6 bases; junction bases not matched to a gene: 8. Germline CDR1 and CDR2: MNHEY and SVGEGT. This CDR3 has 15 residues. DNA for the CDR3: TGTGCCAGCAGTACCACGGGACTAGTCCCCGGGGAGCTGTTTTTT. This codes for CASSTTGLVPGELFF.

This rearrangement joins TRBV5-1 to TRBJ2-2, with D perhaps given as TRBD1 or TRBD2 (5 bases each). CDR3 length: 16 amino acids. The V gene lost 4 bases and the J gene lost 2 bases, with 15 bases spanning the gap. Germline V gene data show CDR1 as SGHRS and CDR2 as YFSETQ. The CDR3 sequence: CASSDSGTVNTGELFF. Here the CDR3 DNA reads TGCGCCAGCAGCGACTCCGGGACGGTTAACACCGGGGAGCTGTTTTTT.

The V and J genes are TRBV11-2 and TRBJ2-1; D remains unclear. This CDR3 comprises 11 residues. CDR1 and CDR2 from the germline V gene are SGHAT and FQNNGV. With 7 bases removed from V and 6 bases from J, the gap between germline ends came to 7 bases. Here the CDR3 DNA reads TGTGCCAGCAACGAGGTCAATGAGCAGTTCTTC. It is translated as CASNEVNEQFF.

This clonotype was seen only a few times. The CDR3 sequence is CASSEGRSNQPQHF. The CDR3, as DNA: TGTGCCAGCAGTGAAGGGCGTAGCAATCAGCCCCAGCATTTT. This rearrangement joins TRBV2 to TRBJ1-5; D uncertain. With 1 base removed from V and 0 bases from J, the gap between germline ends came to 4 bases. Germline loops: CDR1 SNHLY, CDR2 FYNNEI. The CDR3 is 14 residues long.

The chain couples TRBV24-1 to TRBJ2-3; 8 bases match TRBD2. Germline V gene sequence: CDR1 KGHDR, CDR2 SFDVKD. V shed 3 bases, J shed 3 bases, and the junction held 1 base outside the gene matches. This CDR3 is 14 amino acids long. Here the CDR3 reads CATSDGGGTDTQYF. The DNA of the CDR3 is TGTGCCACCAGTGATGGCGGGGGGACAGATACGCAGTATTTT.

This clonotype was seen a few times. This chain connects TRBV6-5 to TRBJ1-1, with D perhaps TRBD1 (5 bases). V was pared by 4 bases and J by 6 bases, with 15 bases between. Per germline, CDR1 MNHEY and CDR2 SVGAGI. CDR3 length: 14 amino acids. CDR3 coding DNA: TGTGCCAGCAGTTCCGGGGTTCTGGGACCTGAAGCTTTCTTT. This encodes CASSSGVLGPEAFF.

The sample holds a few counts of this clonotype. The chain is built from TRBV7-9 and TRBJ1-1; possible D gene TRBD1, 6 bases. With 1 base removed from V and 1 base from J, the gap between germline ends came to 7 bases. Germline values: CDR1 SEHNR, CDR2 FQNEAQ (reference sequence). There are 14 residues in the CDR3. CDR3 region: CASSLEQGNTEAFF. In nucleotides, the CDR3 is TGTGCCAGCAGCTTAGAACAGGGGAACACTGAAGCTTTCTTT.

In its sample, this clonotype was seen a few times. This chain links TRBV5-1 with TRBJ2-5, with 8 positions matching TRBD2. V lost 2 bases, J lost 2 bases, and 5 bases stayed unmatched. CDR1 and CDR2 from the germline V gene are SGHRS and YFSETQ. There are 15 residues in the CDR3. CDR3 DNA sequence: TGCGCCAGCAGCTTCGGCGGGGGGCTACAAGAGACCCAGTACTTC. Amino acid sequence: CASSFGGGLQETQYF.

The table lists this clonotype with a few counts. The rearrangement uses TRBV19 and TRBJ1-2, with D hard to call. In germline, CDR1 is LNHDA, CDR2 SQIVND (reference sequence). The CDR3 has 12 amino acids. V was pared by 10 bases and J by 14 bases, with 23 bases between. The CDR3 DNA reads as TGTGCCACAGACTTTATACCGGGTCAGCTTACCTTC. Encoded protein: CATDFIPGQLTF. Filled out from reference TRBV19 and TRBJ1-2, the complete variable domain reads DGGITQSPKYLFRKEGQNVTLSCEQNLNHDAMYWYRQDPGQGLRLIYYSQIVNDFQKGDIAEGYSVSREKKESFPLTVTSAQKNPTAFYLCATDFIPGQLTFGSGTRLTVV.

The gene calls are TRBV4-3 and TRBJ1-5; D is uncertain. Germline lookup yields CDR1 LGHNA and CDR2 YSLEER. V was clipped by 4 bases and J by 0 bases, with 13 bases between them. The CDR3 sequence is 16 residues long. The CDR3 coding sequence is TGCGCCAGCAGCCCCTCGACCGAGAATAGCAATCAGCCCCAGCATTTT. Protein sequence: CASSPSTENSNQPQHF.

This clonotype was recorded at least ten times. The rearrangement uses TRBV7-3 and TRBJ2-5; weak D call: TRBD2 (6 bases). The CDR3 has 13 residues. Germline CDR1 reads SGHTA; CDR2 reads FQGTGA. Trimming stripped 4 bases from V and 5 bases from J, with 11 bases between. Written as DNA, the CDR3 is TGTGCCAGCAGCTACCGGGGGAGGGAGACCCAGTACTTC. Its protein is CASSYRGRETQYF.

This clonotype was detected a few times. The chain links TRBV7-6 to TRBJ2-2, with D perhaps TRBD2 (5 bases). CDR1 is SGHVS and CDR2 is FNYEAQ in the germline V gene. The CDR3 extends over 16 amino acids. Deletions cut 6 bases from V and 4 bases from J, with 18 bases between. This CDR3 is CASRIAGPGGTGELFF. Written as DNA, the CDR3 is TGTGCCAGCAGAATCGCTGGACCAGGAGGCACCGGGGAGCTGTTTTTT. The full variable domain, completed using reference TRBV7-6 and TRBJ2-2, is GAGVSQSPRYKVTKRGQDVALRCDPISGHVSLYWYRQALGQGPEFLTYFNYEAQQDKSGLPNDRFSAERPEGSISTLTIQRTEQRDSAMYRCASRIAGPGGTGELFFGEGSRLTVL.

V is TRBV11-2 and J is TRBJ1-2; tentatively, D is TRBD1 (6 bases). Germline assignment: CDR1 SGHAT and CDR2 FQNNGV. The CDR3 sequence is 15 residues long. Between the trimmed V and J ends, which lost 0 bases and 5 bases, there was a span of 13 bases. This CDR3 is CASSLEVGTKYGYTF. CDR3 bases: TGTGCCAGCAGCTTAGAGGTGGGGACAAAATATGGCTACACCTTC.

This clonotype has only a few counts. The chain recombines TRBV12-3 or TRBV12-4 with TRBJ1-1, with a tentative D call TRBD1 (5 bases). The CDR3 extends over 14 amino acids. Trimming took off 3 bases at V and 4 bases at J, with 12 bases between the two ends. CDR3 residues: CASSFPGGGTEAFF. CDR3 nucleotides: TGTGCCAGCAGTTTCCCTGGTGGGGGCACTGAAGCTTTCTTT.

This clonotype was observed a few times. J is TRBJ2-7 and V is TRBV7-9; tentatively, D is TRBD2 (6 bases). Germline lookup yields CDR1 SEHNR and CDR2 FQNEAQ (reference sequence). Trimming removed 4 bases from V and 3 bases from J, with 10 bases in between. The CDR3 is 13 residues long. In DNA, the CDR3 is TGTGCCAGCAGCTCGGGACTGAACTACGAGCAGTACTTC. Translating gives CASSSGLNYEQYF. The full variable domain, in which reference TRBV7-9 and TRBJ2-7 provide the parts outside the CDR3, is DTGVSQNPRHKITKRGQNVTFRCDPISEHNRLYWYRQTLGQGPEFLTYFQNEAQLEKSRLLSDRFSAERPKGSFSTLEIQRTEQGDSAMYLCASSSGLNYEQYFGPGTRLTVT.

As regards this clonotype: At one boundary the junction diverges from the germline segment, which might be a read error. The gene calls are TRBV3-1 and TRBJ1-1; D perhaps matches TRBD1 (5 bases). Germline loops: CDR1 LGHDT, CDR2 YNNKEL (reference sequence). This CDR3 comprises 15 residues. The CDR3 sequence: CASSQDIGAAEGFHF. CDR3 DNA sequence: TGTGCCAGCAGCCAAGATATTGGGGCGGCCGAGGGGTTCCACTTT.

The rearrangement links TRBV12-3 or TRBV12-4 to TRBJ2-6, with D unresolved. The CDR3 consists of 15 residues. With 7 bases removed from V and 0 bases from J, the gap between germline ends came to 10 bases. The CDR3 nucleotides read TGTGCCAGCAAATTCTGGACCTCTGGGGCCAACGTCCTGACTTTC. This sequence encodes CASKFWTSGANVLTF.